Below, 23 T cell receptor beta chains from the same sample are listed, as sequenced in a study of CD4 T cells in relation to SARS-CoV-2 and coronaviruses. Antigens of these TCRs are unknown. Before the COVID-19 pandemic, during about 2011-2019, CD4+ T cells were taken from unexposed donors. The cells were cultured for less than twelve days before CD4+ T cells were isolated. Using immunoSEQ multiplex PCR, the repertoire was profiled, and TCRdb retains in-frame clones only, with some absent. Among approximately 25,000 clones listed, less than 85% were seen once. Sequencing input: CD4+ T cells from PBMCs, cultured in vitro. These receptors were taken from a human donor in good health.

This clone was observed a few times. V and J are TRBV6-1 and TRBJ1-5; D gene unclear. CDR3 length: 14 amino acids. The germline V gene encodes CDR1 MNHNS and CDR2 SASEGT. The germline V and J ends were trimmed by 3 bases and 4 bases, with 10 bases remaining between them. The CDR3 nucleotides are TGTGCCAGCAGTGATAATGGACCTAATCAGCCCCAGCATTTT. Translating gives CASSDNGPNQPQHF.

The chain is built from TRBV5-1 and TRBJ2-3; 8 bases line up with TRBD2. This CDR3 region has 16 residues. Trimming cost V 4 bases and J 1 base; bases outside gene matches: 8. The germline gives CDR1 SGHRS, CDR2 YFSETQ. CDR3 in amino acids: CASSPGSSGGTDTQYF. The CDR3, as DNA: TGCGCCAGCAGCCCCGGGAGTAGCGGGGGCACAGATACGCAGTATTTT.

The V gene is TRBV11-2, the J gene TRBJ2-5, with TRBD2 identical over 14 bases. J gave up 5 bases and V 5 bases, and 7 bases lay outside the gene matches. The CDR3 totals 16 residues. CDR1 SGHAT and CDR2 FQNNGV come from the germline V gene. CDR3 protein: CASSPKTSGRGETQYF. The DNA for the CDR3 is TGTGCCAGCAGCCCGAAGACTAGCGGGAGGGGGGAGACCCAGTACTTC.

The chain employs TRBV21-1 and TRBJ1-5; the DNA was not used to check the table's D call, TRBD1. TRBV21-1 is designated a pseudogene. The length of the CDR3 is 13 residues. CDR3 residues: CASSPQSNQPQHF. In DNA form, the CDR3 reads TGTGCCAGCAGCCCACAGAGCAATCAGCCCCAGCATTTT.

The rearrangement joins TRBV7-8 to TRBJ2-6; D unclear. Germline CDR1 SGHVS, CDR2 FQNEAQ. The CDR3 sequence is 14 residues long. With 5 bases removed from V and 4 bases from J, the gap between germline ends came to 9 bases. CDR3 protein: CASSPVAGANVLTF. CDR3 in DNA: TGTGCCAGCAGCCCCGTCGCCGGGGCCAACGTCCTGACTTTC.

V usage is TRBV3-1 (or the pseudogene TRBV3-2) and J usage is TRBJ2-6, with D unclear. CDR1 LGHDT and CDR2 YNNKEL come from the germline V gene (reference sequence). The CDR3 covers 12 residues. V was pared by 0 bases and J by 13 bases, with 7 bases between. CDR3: CASSQERAVLTF. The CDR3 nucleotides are TGTGCCAGCAGCCAAGAAAGGGCGGTCCTGACTTTC.

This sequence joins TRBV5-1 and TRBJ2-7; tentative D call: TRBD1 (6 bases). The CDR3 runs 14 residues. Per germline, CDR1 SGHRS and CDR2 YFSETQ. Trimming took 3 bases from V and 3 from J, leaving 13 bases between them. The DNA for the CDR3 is TGCGCCAGCAGCTCAACCGGGACACACTACGAGCAGTACTTC. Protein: CASSSTGTHYEQYF.

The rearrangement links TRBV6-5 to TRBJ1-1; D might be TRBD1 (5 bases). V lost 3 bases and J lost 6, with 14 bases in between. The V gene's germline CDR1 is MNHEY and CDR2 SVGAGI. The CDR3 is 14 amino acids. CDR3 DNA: TGTGCCAGCAGTTATTTTCTCGGAGGGGCTGAAGCTTTCTTT. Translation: CASSYFLGGAEAFF.

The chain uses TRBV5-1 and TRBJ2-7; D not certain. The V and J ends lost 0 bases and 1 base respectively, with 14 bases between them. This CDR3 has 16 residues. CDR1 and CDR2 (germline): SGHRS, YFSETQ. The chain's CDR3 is CASSLEGGASSYEQYF. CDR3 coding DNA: TGCGCCAGCAGCTTGGAAGGTGGCGCTAGTTCCTACGAGCAGTACTTC. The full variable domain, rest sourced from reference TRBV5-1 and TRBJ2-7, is KAGVTQTPRYLIKTRGQQVTLSCSPISGHRSVSWYQQTPGQGLQFLFEYFSETQRNKGNFPGRFSGRQFSNSRSEMNVSTLELGDSALYLCASSLEGGASSYEQYFGPGTRLTVT.

This CDR3 is CASAPGQGASEAFF. The CDR3 DNA reads as TGTGCCAGCGCACCGGGACAGGGGGCGAGTGAAGCTTTCTTT. The V gene is TRBV28, the J gene TRBJ1-1; 12 nucleotides line up with TRBD1. The CDR3 is 14 residues long. J lost 7 bases, V lost 8 bases, and 8 bases had no gene match. CDR1 is MDHEN and CDR2 is SYDVKM in the germline V gene.

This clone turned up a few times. The CDR3 loop is CASTLDGGIGSYGYTF. CDR3 DNA: TGTGCCAGTACTCTCGACGGGGGTATCGGGAGCTATGGCTACACCTTC. V usage is TRBV19 and J usage is TRBJ1-2, with D tentatively TRBD1 (5 bases). The CDR3 is 16 amino acids. The germline V gene encodes CDR1 LNHDA and CDR2 SQIVND (reference sequence). Trimming removed 7 bases at V and 4 bases at J, with 22 bases between.

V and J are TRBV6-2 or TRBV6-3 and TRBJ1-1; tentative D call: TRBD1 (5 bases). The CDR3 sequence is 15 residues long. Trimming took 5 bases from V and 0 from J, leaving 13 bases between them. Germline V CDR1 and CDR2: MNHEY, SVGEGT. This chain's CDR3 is CASSPDRSMNTEAFF. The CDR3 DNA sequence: TGTGCCAGCAGTCCCGACAGAAGCATGAACACTGAAGCTTTCTTT.

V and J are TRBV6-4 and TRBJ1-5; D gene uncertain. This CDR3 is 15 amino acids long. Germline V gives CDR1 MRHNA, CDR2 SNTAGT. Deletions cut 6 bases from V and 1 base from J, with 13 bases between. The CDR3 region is CASSPEDGSNQPQHF. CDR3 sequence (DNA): TGTGCCAGCAGCCCCGAGGATGGGAGCAATCAGCCCCAGCATTTT.

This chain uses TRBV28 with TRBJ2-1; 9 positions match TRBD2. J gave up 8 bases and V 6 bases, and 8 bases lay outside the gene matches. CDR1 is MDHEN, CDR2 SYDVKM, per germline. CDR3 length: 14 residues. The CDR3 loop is CASRKREAGYEQFF. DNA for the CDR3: TGTGCCAGCAGGAAGCGGGAGGCAGGGTATGAGCAGTTCTTC.

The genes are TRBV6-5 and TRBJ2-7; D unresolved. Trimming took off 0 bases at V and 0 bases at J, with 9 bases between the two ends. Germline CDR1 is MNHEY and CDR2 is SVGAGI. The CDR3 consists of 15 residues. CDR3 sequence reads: CASSYSWQDSYEQYF. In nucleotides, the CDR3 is TGTGCCAGCAGTTACTCTTGGCAGGACTCCTACGAGCAGTACTTC.

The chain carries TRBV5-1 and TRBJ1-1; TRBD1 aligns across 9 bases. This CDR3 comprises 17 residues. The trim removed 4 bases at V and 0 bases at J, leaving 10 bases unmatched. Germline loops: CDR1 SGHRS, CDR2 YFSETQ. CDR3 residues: CASSPGTGMGLNTEAFF. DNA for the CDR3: TGCGCCAGCAGCCCGGGGACAGGGATGGGTTTGAACACTGAAGCTTTCTTT.

The CDR3: CASSPPVAGGLGTQYF. The DNA for the CDR3 is TGTGCCAGCTCACCACCAGTAGCGGGAGGACTAGGGACCCAGTACTTC. This chain connects TRBV18 to TRBJ2-5, with 10 bases matching TRBD2. The CDR3 is 16 amino acids. V was pared by 0 bases and J by 7 bases, with 8 bases of the junction left unmatched. From germline, CDR1 is KGHSH and CDR2 LQKENI.

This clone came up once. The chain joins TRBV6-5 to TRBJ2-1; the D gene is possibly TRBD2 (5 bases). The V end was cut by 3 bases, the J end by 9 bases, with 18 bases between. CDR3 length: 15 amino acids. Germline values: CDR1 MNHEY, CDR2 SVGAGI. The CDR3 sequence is CASSYGLLAPGEQFF. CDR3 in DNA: TGTGCCAGCAGTTATGGTCTTCTAGCACCGGGTGAGCAGTTCTTC.

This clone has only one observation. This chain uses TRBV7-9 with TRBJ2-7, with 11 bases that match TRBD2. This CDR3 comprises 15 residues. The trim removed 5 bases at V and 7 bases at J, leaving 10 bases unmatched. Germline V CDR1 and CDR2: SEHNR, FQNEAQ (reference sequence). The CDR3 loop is CASSTTSGASGEQYF. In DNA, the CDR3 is TGTGCCAGCAGCACGACTAGCGGGGCGTCCGGAGAGCAGTACTTC.

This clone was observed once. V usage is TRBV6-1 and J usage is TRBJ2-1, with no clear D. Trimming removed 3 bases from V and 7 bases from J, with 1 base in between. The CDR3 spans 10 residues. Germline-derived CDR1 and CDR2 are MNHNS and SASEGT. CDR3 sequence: CASSDNEQFF. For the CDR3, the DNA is TGTGCCAGCAGTGATAATGAGCAGTTCTTC.

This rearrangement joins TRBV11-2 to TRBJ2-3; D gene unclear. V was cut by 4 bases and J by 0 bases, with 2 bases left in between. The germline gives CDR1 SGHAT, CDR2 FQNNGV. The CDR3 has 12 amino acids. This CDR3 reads CASSSSTDTQYF. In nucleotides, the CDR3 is TGTGCCAGCAGCTCTAGCACAGATACGCAGTATTTT.

CDR3 DNA sequence: TGTGCCAGCAGCCCAGGGGTTGGGTATGAGCAGTTCTTC. This sequence encodes CASSPGVGYEQFF. The chain uses TRBV7-8 and TRBJ2-1, with D tentatively TRBD1 (6 bases). Germline V gene data show CDR1 as SGHVS and CDR2 as FQNEAQ. Trimming left V 5 bases short and J 8 bases short, with 13 bases between. CDR3 length: 13 amino acids.

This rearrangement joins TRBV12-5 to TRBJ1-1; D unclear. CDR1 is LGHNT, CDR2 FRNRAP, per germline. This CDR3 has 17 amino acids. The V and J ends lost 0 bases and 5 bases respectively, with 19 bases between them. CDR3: CASGLVQQFNPGTEAFF. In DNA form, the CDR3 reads TGTGCTAGTGGTTTGGTACAGCAATTTAACCCGGGGACTGAAGCTTTCTTT.